The entry below describes one T cell receptor (beta chain). Its antigen is not known. This sample is part of a study of cytomegalovirus exposure and HLA in healthy donors. In the study overall: A later analysis reported the 130 or so validation repertoires used the same platform as the approximately 650 first-cohort repertoires. Findings and limits, study-wide: The majority of TCR sequences were rare, yet some public TCRs appeared in many donors. The study flagged around 150 TCR beta chains as cytomegalovirus-associated.

This CDR3 spans 15 amino acids. Trimming stripped 0 bases from V and 0 bases from J, with 9 bases between. Germline loops: CDR1 SGDLS, CDR2 YYNGEE. The donors were in the roughly 110-subject validation cohort; that cohort was separate from the approximately 730-subject first cohort. Using immunoSEQ multiplex PCR, the repertoire was profiled, and TCRdb retains in-frame clones only, with some absent. Of 120,000 to 150,000 clones listed, around 85% are singletons. This chain uses TRBV9 with TRBJ1-2; a possible D gene is TRBD1 (5 bases). The sequenced material came from PBMCs. The sequence came from a man aged 18-30 years in good health and CMV-seronegative. The CDR3 sequence: CASSVEQGPNYGYTF. CDR3 coding DNA: TGTGCCAGCAGCGTAGAGCAGGGTCCTAACTATGGCTACACCTTC.